The rows below give T cell receptor beta chains drawn from one sample of a study of blood T cell repertoires in COVID-19. The assay was immunoSEQ multiplex PCR, and TCRdb's table has in-frame clones only and misses some. The sample carries 200,000 to 300,000 clones, about 86% recorded once. Source material: PBMCs or T cells enriched from blood (not recorded which). Receptors were obtained from a woman between 40 and 50 years old with acute COVID-19. CDR3s include the opening cysteine and the closing phenylalanine or tryptophan. Each record gives: V gene, clone size, J gene, CDR3 protein. Clone size is not always given. Where it is, it says once, few, many or a class for expanded clones.

V gene: TRBV4-1
clone size: .
J gene: TRBJ1-1
CDR3 protein: CASSQARVSLSTEAFF

V gene: TRBV3-1/TRBV3-2
clone size: few
J gene: TRBJ1-5
CDR3 protein: CASSQGQGVWQPQHF

V gene: TRBV5-8
clone size: .
J gene: TRBJ2-1
CDR3 protein: CASSLGTGMFF

V gene: TRBV5-5
clone size: .
J gene: TRBJ2-1
CDR3 protein: CASSVAGGTYNEQFF

V gene: TRBV11-2
clone size: .
J gene: TRBJ2-7
CDR3 protein: CASSLAATSGTYEQYF

V gene: TRBV3-1/TRBV3-2
clone size: .
J gene: TRBJ2-7
CDR3 protein: CASSQGGGSSYEQYF

V gene: TRBV11-2
clone size: few
J gene: TRBJ2-7
CDR3 protein: CASRRLAGVREQYF

V gene: TRBV5-8
clone size: .
J gene: TRBJ1-1
CDR3 protein: CASSFRPRENTEAFF

V gene: TRBV6-2/TRBV6-3
clone size: .
J gene: TRBJ2-1
CDR3 protein: CASSHIYREESSYNEQFF

V gene: TRBV27
clone size: .
J gene: TRBJ2-7
CDR3 protein: CASSLGGGYEQYF

V gene: TRBV22-1
clone size: .
J gene: TRBJ2-7
CDR3 protein: CPGSARRGTHEQYF

V gene: TRBV27
clone size: .
J gene: TRBJ2-2
CDR3 protein: CASSLAGRAGELFF

V gene: TRBV7-3
clone size: .
J gene: TRBJ2-1
CDR3 protein: CASSLAGAGAFNEQFF

V gene: TRBV11-2
clone size: few
J gene: TRBJ2-5
CDR3 protein: CASSNPTSQETQYF

V gene: TRBV6-5
clone size: .
J gene: TRBJ2-7
CDR3 protein: CASSYSATGVYEQYF

V gene: TRBV11-2
clone size: .
J gene: TRBJ2-7
CDR3 protein: CASSLGGGRAYEQYF

V gene: TRBV16
clone size: .
J gene: TRBJ2-1
CDR3 protein: CASSQKVLQDNEQFF

V gene: TRBV9
clone size: .
J gene: TRBJ2-1
CDR3 protein: CASSAPLAGGHNEQFF

V gene: TRBV5-4
clone size: .
J gene: TRBJ2-7
CDR3 protein: CASSLAPYYEQYF

V gene: TRBV6-5
clone size: .
J gene: TRBJ1-1
CDR3 protein: CASTKGQGVTEAFF

V gene: TRBV9
clone size: .
J gene: TRBJ2-1
CDR3 protein: CASSPGGALGEQFF

V gene: TRBV18
clone size: .
J gene: TRBJ2-1
CDR3 protein: CASSPLPLAGGSYNEQFF

V gene: TRBV6-1
clone size: many
J gene: TRBJ1-1
CDR3 protein: CASSEMETTEAFF

V gene: TRBV11-3
clone size: .
J gene: TRBJ2-1
CDR3 protein: CASSLVPGVANEQFF

V gene: TRBV4-1
clone size: .
J gene: TRBJ2-7
CDR3 protein: CASSPTSRGYEQYF

V gene: TRBV5-1
clone size: .
J gene: TRBJ2-1
CDR3 protein: CASSYGTSVSYNEQFF

V gene: TRBV19
clone size: .
J gene: TRBJ1-2
CDR3 protein: CASTEGQFDGYTF

V gene: TRBV29-1
clone size: .
J gene: TRBJ2-7
CDR3 protein: CSVDGGQFYEQYF

V gene: TRBV5-5
clone size: .
J gene: TRBJ1-2
CDR3 protein: CASSEGVIYGYTF

V gene: TRBV4-2
clone size: .
J gene: TRBJ2-7
CDR3 protein: CASSQDVRTSGEGGYEQYF

V gene: TRBV7-8
clone size: few
J gene: TRBJ2-7
CDR3 protein: CASSPRRDFSYEQYF

V gene: TRBV28
clone size: .
J gene: TRBJ2-1
CDR3 protein: CASSSPGTSANEQFF

V gene: TRBV6-5
clone size: .
J gene: TRBJ2-1
CDR3 protein: CASRFPTSGNEQFF

V gene: TRBV2
clone size: .
J gene: TRBJ2-7
CDR3 protein: CASSVGQDPYEQYF

V gene: TRBV11-2
clone size: .
J gene: TRBJ1-3
CDR3 protein: CASRATGTGNTIYF

V gene: TRBV24-1
clone size: .
J gene: TRBJ2-1
CDR3 protein: CATSDTKAPGLRNLEQFF

V gene: TRBV5-1
clone size: .
J gene: TRBJ2-7
CDR3 protein: CASSQSPGSYEQYF

V gene: TRBV15
clone size: .
J gene: TRBJ1-2
CDR3 protein: CATSREIGHGYGYTF

V gene: TRBV9
clone size: .
J gene: TRBJ2-7
CDR3 protein: CASSGTRTYEQYF

V gene: TRBV18
clone size: .
J gene: TRBJ1-2
CDR3 protein: CASSPLSHDGYTF

V gene: TRBV3-1/TRBV3-2
clone size: .
J gene: TRBJ2-1
CDR3 protein: CASSQGPRDEQFF

V gene: TRBV19
clone size: .
J gene: TRBJ1-5
CDR3 protein: CASSLTGKQPQHF

V gene: TRBV27
clone size: .
J gene: TRBJ1-2
CDR3 protein: CASSPTGGTYGYTF

V gene: TRBV27
clone size: .
J gene: TRBJ2-5
CDR3 protein: CASSPQGPTWETQYF

V gene: TRBV5-1
clone size: .
J gene: TRBJ1-1
CDR3 protein: CASSLAVNTEAFF

V gene: TRBV4-2
clone size: .
J gene: TRBJ1-1
CDR3 protein: CASSHKIQSEAFF

V gene: TRBV25-1
clone size: .
J gene: TRBJ2-1
CDR3 protein: CASRASGDYNEQFF

V gene: TRBV6-5
clone size: .
J gene: TRBJ1-2
CDR3 protein: CASSPQTGSYGYTF